The 25 T cell receptor beta chains below come from one sample, sequenced in a study of blood T cells in healthy people across ages. For the second PCR, which ran for roughly 6 to 12 cycles, a sample-barcoded 5' primer and a J-beta primer mix were used. Using its own MiXCR run on the 5' RACE reads, TCRdb lists one record per CDR3 protein. This table holds roughly 700,000 distinct CDR3 sequences, about 30% found once. The specimen sequenced was blood. The receptors here all came from a woman of 80 years or more in good health.

In its sample, this clonotype was seen many times. The rearrangement uses TRBV3-1 and TRBJ2-3; no clear D. Trimming removed 4 bases at V and 0 bases at J, with 8 bases between. CDR1 and CDR2 (germline): LGHDT, YNNKEL (reference sequence). This CDR3 spans 14 amino acids. This chain's CDR3 is CASSRRTSTDTQYF. In DNA, the CDR3 is TGTGCCAGCAGCCGACGGACGAGCACAGATACGCAGTATTTT.

Many counts were recorded for this clonotype. The chain uses TRBV5-1 and TRBJ2-5; D may be TRBD1 or TRBD2 (6 bases each). The CDR3 contains 14 residues. Between the trimmed V and J ends, which lost 4 bases and 6 bases, there was a span of 16 bases. Germline V gene data show CDR1 as SGHRS and CDR2 as YFSETQ. CDR3 residues: CASSPGEGVKTQYF. In nucleotides, the CDR3 is TGCGCCAGCAGCCCGGGAGAGGGGGTGAAGACCCAGTACTTC.

This clonotype was seen repeatedly, ten times or more. A read error is possible here, since a much larger clone lies one base away. The V gene is TRBV14, the J gene TRBJ1-2; D remains unclear. Per germline, CDR1 SGHDN and CDR2 FVKESK. V was shortened by 0 bases and J by 6 bases, with 8 bases between the two germline ends. The CDR3 is 13 amino acids. CDR3 DNA sequence: TGTGCCAGCAGCCAAGATTACAGCCATGGCTACACCTTC. The encoded protein is CASSQDYSHGYTF.

This clonotype was picked up a small number of times. The chain links TRBV7-9 to TRBJ1-1; 7 bases map to TRBD1. V was pared by 6 bases and J by 11 bases, with 12 bases of the junction left unmatched. Germline V gene lookup returns CDR1 SEHNR and CDR2 FQNEAQ (reference sequence). This CDR3 contains 13 residues. CDR3 residues: CASSPTGASGAFF. CDR3 coding DNA: TGTGCCAGCAGTCCAACAGGGGCTTCGGGGGCTTTCTTT.

The table lists this clonotype with many counts. Relative to the germline gene, one junction end is altered; a read error may explain this. The rearrangement uses TRBV5-1 and TRBJ2-2; D not resolved. Germline CDR1 SGHRS, CDR2 YFSETQ. The CDR3 consists of 12 residues. The CDR3 loop reads CASRLDTGELFF. CDR3 bases: TGCGCCAGCAGGTTGGACACCGGGGAGCTGTTTTTT.

This chain connects TRBV29-1 to TRBJ2-7; no definite D call. The CDR3 has 16 residues. V was pared by 4 bases and J by 7 bases, with 26 bases between. The germline V gene has CDR1 SQVTM and CDR2 ANQGSEA. CDR3 amino acids: CSVGRYIGWRLGEQYF. The CDR3 DNA reads as TGCAGCGTTGGACGGTATATAGGATGGAGATTAGGAGAGCAGTACTTC.

In regard to this clonotype: With a much larger clone just one base away, this may be a read error. V and J are TRBV5-6 and TRBJ2-1; maybe TRBD2 (6 bases). Germline assignment: CDR1 SGHDT and CDR2 YYEEEE. The CDR3 length is 16 residues. V was pared by 1 base and J by 5 bases, with 16 bases between. The DNA of the CDR3 is TGTGCCAGCAGCTTGTTTGGAGGGCGAGCAGACAATGAGCAGTTCTTC. Translated: CASSLFGGRADNEQFF.

This clonotype showed up many times. The chain couples TRBV7-6 to TRBJ2-5, with 7 bases aligning to TRBD2. The CDR3 contains 16 residues. Germline values: CDR1 SGHVS, CDR2 FNYEAQ. V shed 4 bases and J 6 bases; nucleotides not matched to a gene: 14. CDR3: CASSSPYSRGGKTQYF. The DNA for the CDR3 is TGTGCCAGCAGCTCTCCCTACTCTCGCGGGGGTAAGACCCAGTACTTC.

There are a few counts of this clonotype. At one end, the junction sequence differs from germline, possibly due to a read error. This chain uses TRBV4-3 with TRBJ2-4, with D perhaps TRBD1 (6 bases). The CDR3 totals 15 residues. Germline CDR1 reads LGHNA; CDR2 reads YSLEER. The CDR3 DNA is TGCGCCAGCAGCCAAGAGAGGACAGTGCCGAACATTCGGTACTTC. It is translated as CASSQERTVPNIRYF.

To note about this clonotype: Being one base from a much bigger clone, this may be a read error. The chain recombines TRBV20-1 with TRBJ2-1, with D perhaps TRBD2 (6 bases). The J call is in doubt because the DNA end fits TRBJ2-7 better. CDR3 length equals 12 residues. Germline V CDR1 and CDR2: DFQATT, SNEGSKA (reference sequence). The DNA of the CDR3 is TGCAGTGCTTGGGACTCTTACAATGAGCAGTACTTC. This sequence encodes CSAWDSYNEQYF.

The sample holds a few counts of this clonotype. CDR3 bases: TGCGCCAGCAGCATGGGACTAGCGGGGGTCTACGAGCAGTACTTC. This encodes CASSMGLAGVYEQYF. The gene calls are TRBV5-1 and TRBJ2-7; 14 bases are shared with TRBD2. Trimming removed 4 bases from V and 3 bases from J; junction bases left unmatched: 3. This CDR3 is 15 amino acids long. Germline V lookup: CDR1 SGHRS, CDR2 YFSETQ.

This clonotype showed up just once. The chain has TRBV6-5 and TRBJ2-7; TRBD2 aligns across 7 bases. Germline trimming cut 2 bases from V and 6 bases from J; bases unmatched to any gene: 10. The CDR3 is made up of 15 amino acids. Germline V gene data show CDR1 as MNHEY and CDR2 as SVGAGI. The CDR3 is CASSYGGVGLLEQYF. CDR3 DNA sequence: TGTGCCAGCAGTTACGGGGGGGTCGGGTTGCTCGAGCAGTACTTC.

This clonotype was observed many times. V is TRBV20-1 and J is TRBJ1-5; D remains unclear. V gave up 1 base and J gave up 0 bases, with 10 bases separating them. Germline V gives CDR1 DFQATT, CDR2 SNEGSKA (reference sequence). This CDR3 region has 15 residues. DNA for the CDR3: TGCAGTGCTAGAGTATCAGTCTATAGCAATCAGCCCCAGCATTTT. It encodes CSARVSVYSNQPQHF.

This clonotype has at least ten counts. The chain recombines TRBV11-1 with TRBJ1-1; D not certain. This CDR3 is 11 amino acids long. The germline CDR1 and CDR2 sequences are SGHAT and FQDESV (reference sequence). The germline V and J ends were trimmed by 10 bases and 1 base, with 7 bases remaining between them. The CDR3 DNA follows: TGTGCCATCCTCGGGAACACTGAAGCTTTCTTT. Its protein product is CAILGNTEAFF.

This clonotype appeared many times. The chain uses TRBV20-1 and TRBJ1-6; perhaps TRBD1 as D (6 bases). V was cut by 0 bases and J by 5 bases, with 14 bases left in between. This CDR3 has 16 residues. CDR1 is DFQATT, CDR2 SNEGSKA, per germline (reference sequence). Here the CDR3 reads CSARDTLDSNNSPLHF. CDR3 coding DNA: TGCAGTGCTAGAGACACTCTGGACAGTAATAATTCACCCCTCCACTTT.

V gene TRBV4-1 combines with J gene TRBJ1-1, with D unclear. CDR3 length: 15 residues. The V gene's germline CDR1 is MGHRA and CDR2 YSYEKL. Deletions cut 0 bases from V and 3 bases from J, with 11 bases between. The CDR3 coding sequence is TGCGCCAGCAGCCAAGAAGTGTCCTCGGACACTGAAGCTTTCTTT. Translating gives CASSQEVSSDTEAFF.

Details on this clonotype: This clone may be a read error of a much larger clone one base away. The rearrangement joins TRBV14 to TRBJ2-3; no firm D call. The CDR3 totals 14 residues. Trimming removed 2 bases at V and 4 bases at J, with 10 bases between. The V gene's germline CDR1 is SGHDN and CDR2 FVKESK. The CDR3 DNA sequence: TGTGCCAGCAGCCAATCCTTGGCTTCAGATACGCAGTATTTT. Residues: CASSQSLASDTQYF.

A note on this clonotype: One base away lies a much larger clone, so this may be a sequencing read error. This CDR3 is CASRASRVQEAQYF. Here the CDR3 DNA reads TGTGCCAGCAGAGCGAGCAGGGTCCAAGAGGCCCAGTACTTC. The V call is TRBV7-2, the J call TRBJ2-5; a weak D match, TRBD1 (5 bases). The CDR3 length is 14 residues. Per the germline V gene, CDR1 is SGHTA and CDR2 is FQGNSA.

V and J are TRBV10-3 and TRBJ1-1; 7 nucleotides agree with TRBD1. This CDR3 contains 17 residues. V was pared by 2 bases and J by 3 bases, with 12 bases of the junction left unmatched. Looked up from germline, CDR1 is ENHRY and CDR2 is SYGVKD. The CDR3 spells CAISEPTTGRLDTEAFF. CDR3 in DNA: TGTGCCATCAGTGAGCCGACGACAGGGCGGTTGGACACTGAAGCTTTCTTT.

This clonotype was found many times. The chain uses TRBV5-1 and TRBJ2-1, with D uncertain. The V end lost 4 bases, the J end lost 5 bases, and 13 bases lay between the germline ends. The CDR3 sequence is 14 residues long. Germline-derived CDR1 and CDR2 are SGHRS and YFSETQ. The CDR3 protein is CASSERTIHNEQFF. The CDR3 coding sequence is TGCGCCAGCAGCGAGAGAACAATCCACAATGAGCAGTTCTTC.

This clonotype was counted at least ten times. This chain links TRBV6-1 with TRBJ2-1, with D perhaps matching TRBD1 (5 bases). The CDR3 length is 15 residues. CDR1 MNHNS and CDR2 SASEGT come from the germline V gene. The V end lost 6 bases, the J end lost 10 bases, and 22 bases lay between the germline ends. DNA of the CDR3: TGTGCCAGCAGCGATCACGGACAAAGCCGCTCAGAGCAGTTCTTC. Translated: CASSDHGQSRSEQFF.

In this sample, this clonotype turned up many times. The chain couples TRBV14 to TRBJ2-1, with 15 positions matching TRBD2. This CDR3 region has 16 residues. V gave up 3 bases and J gave up 7 bases; unmatched junction bases: 4. The V gene's germline CDR1 is SGHDN and CDR2 FVKESK. The CDR3 region has the DNA TGTGCCAGCAGCCACGGACTAGCGGGGGGGTGGAATGAGCAGTTCTTC. Amino acid sequence: CASSHGLAGGWNEQFF.

This clonotype showed up many times. The chain employs TRBV6-1 and TRBJ2-5; D gene uncertain. V shed 4 bases and J shed 1 base, with 10 bases lying between them. The germline CDR1 and CDR2 sequences are MNHNS and SASEGT. The CDR3 contains 14 residues. The CDR3 DNA reads TGTGCCAGCAGTGTCGGAACAGTCCAAGAGACCCAGTACTTC. This translates into CASSVGTVQETQYF.

Concerning this clonotype itself: The missing conserved phenylalanine or tryptophan at the end of this CDR3 makes a read error likely. The chain joins TRBV30 to TRBJ2-1; D call uncertain. V lost 2 bases to trimming and J lost 3 bases, with 14 bases between them. The length of the CDR3 is 15 residues. The germline V gene has CDR1 GTSNPN and CDR2 SVGIG (reference sequence). CDR3 sequence: CAWSLNYQLYNEQFV. DNA for the CDR3: TGTGCCTGGAGTTTAAACTACCAGCTCTACAATGAGCAGTTCGTC.

This clonotype was detected many times. V usage is TRBV20-1 and J usage is TRBJ2-1; D not certain. The CDR3 is made up of 14 amino acids. Trimming cost V 5 bases and J 0 bases, with 11 bases left between them. The V gene's germline CDR1 is DFQATT and CDR2 SNEGSKA (reference sequence). Here the CDR3 reads CSAAGRSSYNEQFF. The DNA of the CDR3 is TGCAGTGCTGCCGGCCGTTCCTCCTACAATGAGCAGTTCTTC.